Following are 14 T cell receptor beta chains from one sample sequenced in a study of T cells in Graves' hyperthyroidism and ophthalmopathy. RNA transcripts yielded amplified TCR beta CDR3 regions. The HTBI primer set served for first-round RT-PCR of the TCR CDR3. MiXCR, applied by TCRdb to the multiplex PCR reads, yields one record per CDR3 protein. The sample includes some 530,000 distinct CDR3 sequences, approximately 22% of them seen just once. Material: blood. The receptor set was obtained from a woman between 70 and 85 years old with Graves' ophthalmopathy.

The chain recombines TRBV20-1 with TRBJ2-1; D not certain. CDR1 and CDR2 from the germline V gene are DFQATT and SNEGSKA (reference sequence). Trimming removed 1 base from V and 3 bases from J, with 13 bases in between. CDR3 length equals 15 residues. DNA of the CDR3: TGCAGTGCTAGAGGCGTAGGTACTTTCTACAATGAGCAGTTCTTC. Encoded protein: CSARGVGTFYNEQFF.

This clonotype was seen at least ten times. The CDR3 DNA sequence: TGTGCCAGCAGTTACTGGCTTGGACTAGCGGGAGATACAGATACGCAGTATTTT. This gives the protein CASSYWLGLAGDTDTQYF. This chain links TRBV6-2 or TRBV6-3 with TRBJ2-3; 13 nucleotides line up with TRBD2. The ends lost 1 base at V and 3 bases at J; junction bases unmatched: 7. The CDR3 has 18 residues. CDR1 and CDR2 (germline): MNHEY, SVGEGT.

The V and J genes are TRBV30 and TRBJ2-7; 9 bases are a match to TRBD1. This CDR3 spans 13 amino acids. CDR1 GTSNPN and CDR2 SVGIG come from the germline V gene (reference sequence). V was clipped by 6 bases and J by 4 bases; unmatched bases: 7. CDR3 residues: CACLGQGLYEQYF. The CDR3 bases are TGTGCCTGTTTGGGACAGGGATTGTACGAGCAGTACTTC. Based on the CDR3 plus reference TRBV30 and TRBJ2-7, the full variable domain is SQTIHQWPATLVQPVGSPLSLECTVEGTSNPNLYWYRQAAGRGLQLLFYSVGIGQISSEVPQNLSASRPQDRQFILSSKKLLLSDSGFYLCACLGQGLYEQYFGPGTRLTVT.

In regard to this clonotype: The junction departs from the called germline gene at one end, perhaps through a read error. This chain uses TRBV7-8 with TRBJ2-1, with 12 bases lining up with TRBD2. The CDR3 extends over 16 amino acids. Germline V gives CDR1 SGHVS, CDR2 FQNEAQ. This CDR3 reads CASSLAGLAGFNKQFF. CDR3 sequence (DNA): TGTGCCAGCAGCTTAGCTGGACTAGCGGGATTCAATAAGCAGTTCTTC.

The table lists this clonotype with many counts. The V and J genes are TRBV18 and TRBJ2-5, with TRBD1 matching over 7 bases. Germline CDR1 KGHSH, CDR2 LQKENI. Trimming at V came to 8 bases and at J to 2 bases, leaving 5 bases not matched to a gene. The CDR3 consists of 13 residues. Here the CDR3 DNA reads TGTGCCAGCAGTCGGGGACAGCAAGAGACCCAGTACTTC. It yields the protein CASSRGQQETQYF.

Many counts were recorded for this clonotype. The CDR3 nucleotides read TGTGCCAGCAGCCTGAGGGGGGAGGGCCTCAATGAGCAGTTCTTC. As protein: CASSLRGEGLNEQFF. This chain uses TRBV7-3 with TRBJ2-1, with TRBD2 as a possible D gene (7 bases). With 5 bases removed from V and 6 bases from J, the gap between germline ends came to 17 bases. The V gene's germline CDR1 is SGHTA and CDR2 FQGTGA. The CDR3 consists of 15 residues.

The chain recombines TRBV20-1 with TRBJ2-3; D unresolved. The germline V and J ends were trimmed by 5 bases and 2 bases, with 11 bases remaining between them. The germline V gene has CDR1 DFQATT and CDR2 SNEGSKA (reference sequence). The CDR3 spans 13 residues. The CDR3, as DNA: TGCAGTGCTTTAGAAAGTAACACAGATACGCAGTATTTT. Amino acids: CSALESNTDTQYF.

This clonotype was found once. The CDR3 coding sequence is TGTGCCATCAGTGGGGGACAGGGGCGCTCCTACGAGCAGTACTTC. Protein product: CAISGGQGRSYEQYF. The J gene is TRBJ2-7, the V gene TRBV10-3; 10 nucleotides align to TRBD1. Germline V gene lookup returns CDR1 ENHRY and CDR2 SYGVKD. V trimming: 4 bases; J trimming: 0 bases; junction bases outside the gene matches: 3. The CDR3 loop spans 15 amino acids.

V gene TRBV29-1 combines with J gene TRBJ2-7, with 7 nucleotides matching TRBD2. In germline, CDR1 is SQVTM, CDR2 ANQGSEA. This CDR3 has 13 amino acids. V dropped 2 bases and J dropped 6; count of bases not matched to a gene: 7. CDR3 coding DNA: TGCAGCGTTGAAATGGTTTGGGGGGGCGAGCAGTACTTC. Translated: CSVEMVWGGEQYF.

The table lists this clonotype with a few counts. The CDR3 bases are TGTGCCAGCGGGGGGGTCGAGAGGGCTTTCTTT. This gives the protein CASGGVERAFF. This sequence joins TRBV3-1 and TRBJ1-1, with D perhaps TRBD1 (5 bases). Trimming cost V 8 bases and J 11 bases, with 15 bases left between them. The CDR3 has 11 residues. CDR1 and CDR2 (germline): LGHDT, YNNKEL (reference sequence).

The chain links TRBV4-1 to TRBJ2-3, with D hard to call. This CDR3 has 17 residues. CDR1 is MGHRA and CDR2 is YSYEKL in the germline V gene. Trimming cost V 0 bases and J 0 bases, with 13 bases left between them. This chain's CDR3 is CASSQDQTSYSTDTQYF. The CDR3 nucleotides read TGCGCCAGCAGCCAAGATCAAACATCCTATAGCACAGATACGCAGTATTTT.

Only a few counts were recorded for this clonotype. This sequence joins TRBV29-1 and TRBJ2-3; no firm D call. From germline, CDR1 is SQVTM and CDR2 ANQGSEA. V was trimmed by 0 bases and J by 2 bases, leaving 9 bases between them. The CDR3 length is 14 residues. CDR3 nucleotides: TGCAGCGTTGAAGACGGCGGCCACACAGATACGCAGTATTTT. Its translation: CSVEDGGHTDTQYF.

This clonotype was seen more than once but under ten times. The chain uses TRBV12-3 or TRBV12-4 and TRBJ2-5, with TRBD2 matching 10 bases. Trimming took 6 bases from V and 5 from J; bases not matched to a gene: 6. The CDR3 length is 14 residues. CDR3 region: CASSPSGSVETQYF. CDR3 in DNA: TGTGCCAGCAGCCCTAGCGGGAGTGTGGAGACCCAGTACTTC.

This clonotype was counted a few times. V gene TRBV2 combines with J gene TRBJ1-2; perhaps TRBD1 as D (6 bases). CDR1 is SNHLY and CDR2 is FYNNEI in the germline V gene. Trimming cost V 5 bases and J 4 bases, with 17 bases left between them. The CDR3 is made up of 15 amino acids. This chain's CDR3 is CASSPSGQGGYGYTF. The CDR3, as DNA: TGTGCCAGCAGTCCTTCGGGACAAGGGGGCTATGGCTACACCTTC.